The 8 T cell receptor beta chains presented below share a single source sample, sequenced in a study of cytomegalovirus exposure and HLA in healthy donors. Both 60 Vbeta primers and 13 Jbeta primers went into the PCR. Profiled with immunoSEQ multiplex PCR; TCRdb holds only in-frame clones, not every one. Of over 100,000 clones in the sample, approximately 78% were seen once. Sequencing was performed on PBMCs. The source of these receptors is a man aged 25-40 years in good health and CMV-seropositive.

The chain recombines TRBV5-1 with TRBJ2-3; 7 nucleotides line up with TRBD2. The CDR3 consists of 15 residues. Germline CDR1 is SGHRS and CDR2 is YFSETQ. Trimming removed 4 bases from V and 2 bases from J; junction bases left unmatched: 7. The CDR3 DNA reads TGCGCCAGCAGCGCCCTGGGACTAAACACAGATACGCAGTATTTT. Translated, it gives CASSALGLNTDTQYF.

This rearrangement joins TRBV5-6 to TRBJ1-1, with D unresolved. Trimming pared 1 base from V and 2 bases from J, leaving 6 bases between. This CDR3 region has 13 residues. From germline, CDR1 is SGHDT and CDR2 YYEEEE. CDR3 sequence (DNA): TGTGCCAGCAGCTTGTTGAGAAACACTGAAGCTTTCTTT. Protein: CASSLLRNTEAFF.

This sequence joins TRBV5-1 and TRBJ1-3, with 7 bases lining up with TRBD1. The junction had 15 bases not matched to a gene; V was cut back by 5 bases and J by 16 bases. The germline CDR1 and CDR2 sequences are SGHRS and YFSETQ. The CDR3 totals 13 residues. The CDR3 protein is CASRGEAGQSIYF. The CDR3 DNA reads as TGCGCCAGCAGGGGCGAGGCGGGACAGAGCATTTATTTT.

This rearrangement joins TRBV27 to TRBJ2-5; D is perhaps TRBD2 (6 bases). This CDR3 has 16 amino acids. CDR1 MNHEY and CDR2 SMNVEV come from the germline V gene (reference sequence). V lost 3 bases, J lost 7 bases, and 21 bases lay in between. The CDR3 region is CASSLGGPSNPWTQYF. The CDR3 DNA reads TGTGCCAGCAGTTTGGGGGGACCCTCCAATCCTTGGACCCAGTACTTC.

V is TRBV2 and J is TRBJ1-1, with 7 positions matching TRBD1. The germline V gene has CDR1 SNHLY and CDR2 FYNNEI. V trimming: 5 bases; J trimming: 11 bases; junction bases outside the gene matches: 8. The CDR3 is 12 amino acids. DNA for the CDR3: TGTGCCAGCAGTCTAGGTACAGGGGCCGCTTTCTTT. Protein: CASSLGTGAAFF.

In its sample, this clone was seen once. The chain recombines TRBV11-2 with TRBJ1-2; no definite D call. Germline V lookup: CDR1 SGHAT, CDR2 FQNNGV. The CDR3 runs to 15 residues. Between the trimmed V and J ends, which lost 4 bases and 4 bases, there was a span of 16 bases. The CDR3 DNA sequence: TGTGCCAGCAGCTCCATGTCCTACCCAGGCTATGGCTACACCTTC. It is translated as CASSSMSYPGYGYTF.

CDR3 nucleotides: TGTGCCAGCAGCACCCGGACAGGGGTAGGGGAAAAACTGTTTTTT. This translates into CASSTRTGVGEKLFF. V and J are TRBV7-6 and TRBJ1-4; 9 bases line up with TRBD1. V lost 5 bases, J lost 8 bases, and 9 bases stayed unmatched. The CDR3 contains 15 residues. The germline gives CDR1 SGHVS, CDR2 FNYEAQ.

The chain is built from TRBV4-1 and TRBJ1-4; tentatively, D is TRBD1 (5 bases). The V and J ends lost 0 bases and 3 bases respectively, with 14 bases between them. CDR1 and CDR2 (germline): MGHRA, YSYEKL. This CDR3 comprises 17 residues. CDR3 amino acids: CASSQDLGRGANEKLFF. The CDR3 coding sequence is TGCGCCAGCAGCCAAGACCTCGGGAGGGGAGCTAATGAAAAACTGTTTTTT.